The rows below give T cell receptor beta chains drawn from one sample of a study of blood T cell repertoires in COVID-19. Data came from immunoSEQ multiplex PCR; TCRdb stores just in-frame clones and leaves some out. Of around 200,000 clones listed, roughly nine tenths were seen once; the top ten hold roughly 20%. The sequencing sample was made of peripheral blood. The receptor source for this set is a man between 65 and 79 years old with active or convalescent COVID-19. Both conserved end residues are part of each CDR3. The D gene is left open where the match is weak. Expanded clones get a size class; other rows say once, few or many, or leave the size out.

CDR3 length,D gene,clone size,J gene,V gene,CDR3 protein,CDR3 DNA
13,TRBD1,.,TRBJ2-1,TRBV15,CATSTQGANEQFF,TGTGCCACCAGCACACAGGGGGCCAATGAGCAGTTCTTC
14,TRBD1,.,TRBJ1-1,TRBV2,CASSEEGAGTEAFF,TGTGCCAGCAGTGAAGAGGGGGCAGGAACTGAAGCTTTCTTT
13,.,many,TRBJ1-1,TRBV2,CASKRQLNTEAFF,TGTGCCAGCAAGCGACAGCTGAACACTGAAGCTTTCTTT
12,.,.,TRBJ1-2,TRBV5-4,CASSFWGDGYTF,TGTGCCAGCAGCTTTTGGGGCGACGGCTACACCTTC
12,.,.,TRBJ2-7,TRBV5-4,CASSFRGREQYF,TGTGCCAGCAGCTTCAGGGGCCGCGAGCAGTACTTC
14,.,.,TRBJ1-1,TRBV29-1,CSVDHSDRNTEAFF,TGCAGCGTCGACCACTCGGACAGGAACACTGAAGCTTTCTTT
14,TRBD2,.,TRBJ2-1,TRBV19,CASSLWRGDNEQFF,TGTGCCAGTAGTTTATGGCGGGGGGACAATGAGCAGTTCTTC
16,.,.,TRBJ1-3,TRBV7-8,CASSPPPGDSGNTIYF,TGTGCCAGCAGCCCTCCCCCAGGGGACTCTGGAAACACCATATATTTT
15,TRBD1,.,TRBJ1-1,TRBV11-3,CASSVTGTGNTEAFF,TGTGCCAGCAGTGTTACCGGGACAGGGAACACTGAAGCTTTCTTT
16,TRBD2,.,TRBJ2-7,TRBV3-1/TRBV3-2,CASSPGLIGDYYEQYF,TGTGCCAGCAGCCCTGGACTAATAGGGGACTACTACGAGCAGTACTTC
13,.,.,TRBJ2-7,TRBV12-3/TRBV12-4,CASSWATAYEQYF,TGTGCCAGCAGTTGGGCGACAGCCTACGAGCAGTACTTC